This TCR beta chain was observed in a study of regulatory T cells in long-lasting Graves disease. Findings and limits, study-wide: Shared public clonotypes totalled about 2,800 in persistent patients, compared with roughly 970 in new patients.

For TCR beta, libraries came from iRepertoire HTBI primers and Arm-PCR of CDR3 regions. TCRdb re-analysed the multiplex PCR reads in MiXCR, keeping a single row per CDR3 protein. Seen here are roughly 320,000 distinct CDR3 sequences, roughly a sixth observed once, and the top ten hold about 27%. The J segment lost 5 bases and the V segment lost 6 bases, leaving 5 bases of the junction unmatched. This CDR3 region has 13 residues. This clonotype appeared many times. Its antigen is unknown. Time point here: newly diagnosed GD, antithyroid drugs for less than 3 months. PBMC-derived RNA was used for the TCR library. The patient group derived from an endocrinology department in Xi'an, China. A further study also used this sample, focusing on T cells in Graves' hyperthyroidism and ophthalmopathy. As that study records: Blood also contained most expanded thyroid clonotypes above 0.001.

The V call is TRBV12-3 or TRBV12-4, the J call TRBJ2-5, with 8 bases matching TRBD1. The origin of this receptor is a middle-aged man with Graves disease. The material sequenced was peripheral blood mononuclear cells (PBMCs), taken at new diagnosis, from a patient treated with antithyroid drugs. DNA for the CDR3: TGTGCCAGCAGCCGACAGGGGATCGAGACCCAGTACTTC. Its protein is CASSRQGIETQYF.